This is a list of T cell receptor beta chains from one sample in a study of T cell responses to AZD1222 COVID-19 vaccine. The table came from immunoSEQ multiplex PCR; TCRdb's copy has only in-frame clones and leaves some out. There are approximately 140,000 clones in the sample; 93% occur only once, and 5% to 7% lies in the top ten. The sample here was peripheral blood, taken on day 0 of AZD1222 vaccination. These receptors originate from an adult in good health. CDR3s include the opening cysteine and the closing phenylalanine or tryptophan. Each record gives: J gene, D gene, CDR3 length, clone size, V gene, CDR3 DNA, CDR3 protein. The D gene is left open where the match is weak. Size tells how often a clone was seen (once, few, many) or the class of an expanded clone, and some rows leave it out.

TRBJ2-5,TRBD2,16,once,TRBV5-1,TGCGCCAGCAGCTTGGTTCTCGCGGGAGGAAAAGAGACCCAGTACTTC,CASSLVLAGGKETQYF
TRBJ1-5,TRBD1,14,.,TRBV29-1,TGCAGCGTCGCGCCGGGACAGGGTCAACAGCCCCAGCATTTT,CSVAPGQGQQPQHF
TRBJ1-6,.,16,.,TRBV7-3,TGTGCCAGCAGCTTAGGGGGGAGCTCCTATAATTCACCCCTCCACTTT,CASSLGGSSYNSPLHF
TRBJ2-3,.,15,.,TRBV6-2/TRBV6-3,TGTGCCAGCAGTTACTCAGAGACTAGTCTAGATACGCAGTATTTT,CASSYSETSLDTQYF
TRBJ1-1,.,14,once,TRBV5-6,TGTGCCAGCAGTTCCGCCTTCATGAACACTGAAGCTTTCTTT,CASSSAFMNTEAFF
TRBJ2-7,.,14,.,TRBV4-1,TGCGCCAGCAGCTACCGCAAGGGCCCCTACGAGCAGTACTTC,CASSYRKGPYEQYF
TRBJ1-5,.,15,once,TRBV7-2,TGTGCCAGCAGCCCCTCCGGGGGACGCAATCAGCCCCAGCATTTT,CASSPSGGRNQPQHF
TRBJ2-7,.,15,.,TRBV7-8,TGTGCCAGCAGCTTAGACTGGGGAACGTCCTACGAGCAGTACTTC,CASSLDWGTSYEQYF
TRBJ2-7,.,13,.,TRBV11-2,TGTGCCAGCAGGGACCAGCCCCGGGGGGAGCAGTACTTC,CASRDQPRGEQYF
TRBJ1-1,.,13,.,TRBV7-9,TGTGCCAGCAGCTGGCTTGGGGACACTGAAGCTTTCTTT,CASSWLGDTEAFF
TRBJ1-1,.,15,.,TRBV3-1/TRBV3-2,TGTGCCAGCAGCCAAGGAACGGGGGGCCCCACTGAAGCTTTCTTT,CASSQGTGGPTEAFF
TRBJ1-5,.,18,.,TRBV11-2,TGTGCCAGCAGCTTGGCTCCAGACAGGTTGTATAGCAATCAGCCCCAGCATTTT,CASSLAPDRLYSNQPQHF
TRBJ2-7,.,13,once,TRBV4-3,TGCGCCAGCAGCCAAGATCAGGGTTACGAGCAGTACTTC,CASSQDQGYEQYF